Shown below are 20 T cell receptor beta chains from a single sample sequenced in a study of shared clonotypes between healthy human individuals (dated by TCRdb to 2018 to 2021). CD8 naive samples consisted of CD45RO-negative cells that were positively selected for CCR7, yielding a CD45RA+CCR7+ population without TemRA cells. Library preparation employed the immunoSEQ multiplex PCR assay. Not all clones reach the TCRdb copy of this immuneACCESS table, which keeps in-frame sequences only. Checked studies attribute under half of the gap to unresolved V genes and leave the rest unexplained. The sample yields hundreds of thousands of clones; roughly 96% were counted once. Jointly, the top ten make up less than 0.13% of the sample. Sequencing was done on a sample of naive CD8+ T cells sorted from blood. In light of the paper, this sample's cell subset or site label describes: CD45RA+CCR7+. These receptors were collected from a woman in her thirties in good health.

This chain joins TRBV7-2 and TRBJ2-7; D perhaps matches TRBD1 (6 bases). CDR1 and CDR2 (germline): SGHTA, FQGNSA. Deletions cut 5 bases from V and 0 bases from J, with 14 bases between. The CDR3 consists of 15 residues. CDR3 DNA sequence: TGTGCCAGCAGCACCCACGGGACACCCTCCTACGAGCAGTACTTC. Translation: CASSTHGTPSYEQYF.

This chain uses TRBV28 with TRBJ2-7, with D possibly TRBD1 on 6 matching bases. CDR1 and CDR2 (germline): MDHEN, SYDVKM. CDR3 length equals 14 residues. Trimming pared 7 bases from V and 5 bases from J, leaving 18 bases between. The CDR3, as DNA: TGTGCCAGCACCACTGGGTTTAAGGGGGACGAGCAGTACTTC. This gives the protein CASTTGFKGDEQYF.

V and J are TRBV6-1 and TRBJ1-5; D is unresolved. V lost 6 bases, J lost 0 bases, and 12 bases lay in between. This CDR3 has 15 residues. CDR1 and CDR2 (germline): MNHNS, SASEGT. CDR3 amino acids: CASRDRSHSNQPQHF. DNA of the CDR3: TGTGCCAGCAGGGACCGTTCGCATAGCAATCAGCCCCAGCATTTT.

The chain combines TRBV6-5 with TRBJ1-6; no definite D call. V lost 4 bases, J lost 4 bases, and 11 bases lay in between. This CDR3 has 15 amino acids. CDR1 and CDR2 (germline): MNHEY, SVGAGI. Here the CDR3 reads CASSFHEGYNSPLHF. The CDR3, as DNA: TGTGCCAGCAGTTTCCACGAGGGTTATAATTCACCCCTCCACTTT.

The gene calls are TRBV7-9 and TRBJ2-7; D possibly corresponds to TRBD2 (6 bases). V was shortened by 4 bases and J by 4 bases, with 23 bases between the two germline ends. Germline CDR1 reads SEHNR; CDR2 reads FQNEAQ (reference sequence). This CDR3 spans 17 amino acids. Here the CDR3 reads CASSSYLTGAGPYEQYF. The CDR3 coding sequence is TGTGCCAGCAGCTCCTATTTGACTGGTGCGGGACCTTACGAGCAGTACTTC.

The chain employs TRBV18 and TRBJ2-7, with a weak D call TRBD1 (5 bases). CDR1 and CDR2 from the germline V gene are KGHSH and LQKENI. V lost 3 bases, J lost 6 bases, and 15 bases lay in between. The CDR3 is 14 amino acids. CDR3 region: CASSPDSYYVEQYF. CDR3 bases: TGTGCCAGCTCACCCGACAGCTACTACGTCGAGCAGTACTTC. Full variable domain (missing parts from reference TRBV18 and TRBJ2-7): NAGVMQNPRHLVRRRGQEARLRCSPMKGHSHVYWYRQLPEEGLKFMVYLQKENIIDESGMPKERFSAEFPKEGPSILRIQQVVRGDSAAYFCASSPDSYYVEQYFGPGTRLTVT.

This clone was detected a few times. This chain joins TRBV29-1 and TRBJ1-2, with a possible D match to TRBD1 (5 bases). V lost 6 bases and J 6 bases, leaving 14 bases between the germline ends. The CDR3 is made up of 12 amino acids. CDR1 and CDR2 from the germline V gene are SQVTM and ANQGSEA. This CDR3 reads CSVQGQAHGYTF. CDR3 DNA: TGCAGCGTCCAGGGCCAAGCCCATGGCTACACCTTC. The entire variable domain, with the rest obtained from reference TRBV29-1 and TRBJ1-2, is as follows: SAVISQKPSRDICQRGTSLTIQCQVDSQVTMMFWYRQQPGQSLTLIATANQGSEATYESGFVIDKFPISRPNLTFSTLTVSNMSPEDSSIYLCSVQGQAHGYTFGSGTRLTVV.

The chain employs TRBV10-1 and TRBJ2-1, with TRBD2 identical over 12 bases. CDR1 is WNHNN, CDR2 SYGVQD, per germline (reference sequence). CDR3 size: 14 residues. With V trimmed by 4 bases and J by 7 bases, 2 bases remained unmatched. This CDR3 reads CASSGLAGANEQFF. The CDR3, as DNA: TGCGCCAGCAGTGGACTAGCGGGAGCGAATGAGCAGTTCTTC.

The chain recombines TRBV13 with TRBJ2-5, with D unresolved. This CDR3 is built from 14 residues. The V gene lost 3 bases and the J gene lost 2 bases, with 10 bases spanning the gap. From germline, CDR1 is PRHDT and CDR2 FYEKMQ (reference sequence). The CDR3 DNA follows: TGTGCCAGCAGCTTTAGGGTCACTCAAGAGACCCAGTACTTC. Protein: CASSFRVTQETQYF.

The CDR3, as DNA: TGTGCCAGCTCAACAGCGCGAGGGGTGATAGAAAATGGGGCCAACGTCCTGACTTTC. The encoded protein is CASSTARGVIENGANVLTF. V gene TRBV18 combines with J gene TRBJ2-6; D may correspond to TRBD1 or TRBD2 (5 bases each). V was cut by 5 bases and J by 3 bases, with 23 bases left in between. Germline lookup yields CDR1 KGHSH and CDR2 LQKENI. The length of the CDR3 is 19 residues. Full variable domain (remainder filled in from reference TRBV18 and TRBJ2-6): NAGVMQNPRHLVRRRGQEARLRCSPMKGHSHVYWYRQLPEEGLKFMVYLQKENIIDESGMPKERFSAEFPKEGPSILRIQQVVRGDSAAYFCASSTARGVIENGANVLTFGAGSRLTVL.

This sequence joins TRBV7-9 and TRBJ2-7; no definite D call. Trimming shortened V by 1 base and J by 6 bases, and 19 bases separated the two germline ends. Per germline, CDR1 SEHNR and CDR2 FQNEAQ (reference sequence). This CDR3 contains 16 residues. The CDR3 region is CASSLVAEASPGEQYF. The CDR3 DNA reads as TGTGCCAGCAGCTTAGTTGCAGAGGCTTCCCCGGGCGAGCAGTACTTC.

The chain employs TRBV6-6 and TRBJ1-1; no firm D call. V shed 8 bases and J shed 0 bases, with 10 bases lying between them. Germline V gives CDR1 MNHNY, CDR2 SVGAGI (reference sequence). CDR3 size: 13 residues. The CDR3 sequence is CASQPGLNTEAFF. CDR3 DNA: TGTGCCAGCCAACCTGGACTGAACACTGAAGCTTTCTTT.

In nucleotides, the CDR3 is TGTGCCAGCAGCGGGACAGGGCCTGAAGCTTTCTTT. Its protein product is CASSGTGPEAFF. V is TRBV5-4 and J is TRBJ1-1, with 9 bases that match TRBD1. Germline values: CDR1 SGHNT, CDR2 YYREEE (reference sequence). CDR3 size: 12 residues. The V and J ends lost 4 bases and 6 bases, in that order; junction bases with no gene match: 1.

This sequence joins TRBV5-6 and TRBJ2-1; 7 bases match TRBD2. The CDR3 contains 16 residues. Unmatched junction bases numbered 9, after V lost 6 bases and J lost 0 bases. Germline-derived CDR1 and CDR2 are SGHDT and YYEEEE. The CDR3 bases are TGTGCCAGCATCCGAGGTGGCGGGAGCTCCTACAATGAGCAGTTCTTC. Its translation is CASIRGGGSSYNEQFF. Looking up the rest from reference TRBV5-6 and TRBJ2-1 gives the full variable domain: DAGVTQSPTHLIKTRGQQVTLRCSPKSGHDTVSWYQQALGQGPQFIFQYYEEEERQRGNFPDRFSGHQFPNYSSELNVNALLLGDSALYLCASIRGGGSSYNEQFFGPGTRLTVL.

The rearrangement joins TRBV25-1 to TRBJ2-7, with D hard to call. This CDR3 comprises 15 residues. Germline CDR1 is MGHDK and CDR2 is SYGVNS. The V end lost 3 bases, the J end lost 1 base, and 13 bases lay between the germline ends. Here the CDR3 reads CASSDPDTESYEQYF. The CDR3 DNA follows: TGTGCCAGCAGTGACCCAGACACGGAATCCTACGAGCAGTACTTC.

The chain couples TRBV7-9 to TRBJ2-1, with D unresolved. The V and J ends lost 4 bases and 3 bases respectively, with 10 bases between them. The CDR3 has 14 amino acids. Germline V gene sequence: CDR1 SEHNR, CDR2 FQNEAQ (reference sequence). Here the CDR3 DNA reads TGTGCCAGCAGCTCCCAGGCCTTCTACAATGAGCAGTTCTTC. The encoded protein is CASSSQAFYNEQFF.

This clone was counted a single time. The CDR3 DNA reads as TGTGCCAGCAGCCCAGCCGGGACTAGCGCAACCGGGGAGCTGTTTTTT. As protein: CASSPAGTSATGELFF. The chain employs TRBV9 and TRBJ2-2, with 10 bases matching TRBD2. J gave up 5 bases and V 4 bases, and 8 bases lay outside the gene matches. CDR1 is SGDLS, CDR2 YYNGEE, per germline. This CDR3 contains 16 residues.

V gene TRBV4-1 combines with J gene TRBJ2-3; tentative D call: TRBD2 (5 bases). The CDR3 has 15 residues. Trimming cost V 1 base and J 2 bases, with 10 bases left between them. Germline-derived CDR1 and CDR2 are MGHRA and YSYEKL. Here the CDR3 reads CASSQVGANTDTQYF. CDR3 DNA sequence: TGCGCCAGCAGCCAAGTGGGAGCAAACACAGATACGCAGTATTTT.

The genes are TRBV18 and TRBJ2-5; D is unclear. The DNA end favors TRBJ2-7, so the J call may be wrong. The length of the CDR3 is 15 residues. Germline V CDR1 and CDR2: KGHSH, LQKENI. This CDR3 reads CASSPTLERPYEQYF. The CDR3 region has the DNA TGTGCCAGCTCACCAACCCTAGAGAGACCCTACGAGCAGTACTTC.

The chain has TRBV28 and TRBJ1-4; 9 bases are shared with TRBD1. Germline V gene sequence: CDR1 MDHEN, CDR2 SYDVKM. The CDR3 extends over 18 amino acids. V lost 1 base and J lost 2; bases outside the gene matches: 8. The CDR3 DNA is TGTGCCAGCAGTTTATTGAAGGAGGACAGGGGTACTAATGAAAAACTGTTTTTT. This codes for CASSLLKEDRGTNEKLFF.